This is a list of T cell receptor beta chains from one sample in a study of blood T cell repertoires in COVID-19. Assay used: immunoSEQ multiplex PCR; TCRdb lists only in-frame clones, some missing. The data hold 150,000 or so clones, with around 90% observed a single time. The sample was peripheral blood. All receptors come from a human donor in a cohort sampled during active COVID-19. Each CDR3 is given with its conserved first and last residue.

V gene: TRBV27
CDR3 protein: CASSPEDRGGLGGYTF

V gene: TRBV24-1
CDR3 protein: CATSDPRGSYNEQFF

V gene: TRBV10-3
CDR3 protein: CAISLEYGATEAFF

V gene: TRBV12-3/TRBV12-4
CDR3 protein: CASSWTGAEKLFF

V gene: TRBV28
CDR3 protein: CASTGQGLTEAFF

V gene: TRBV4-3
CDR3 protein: CASSQKQGWEKLFF

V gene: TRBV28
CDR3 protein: CASSLSAYEQFF

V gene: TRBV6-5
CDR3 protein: CASSPRPRGGEQYF

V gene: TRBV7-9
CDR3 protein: CASSSAGGRGGGRVYEQYF

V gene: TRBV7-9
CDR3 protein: CASSFGGTGTTTREQFF

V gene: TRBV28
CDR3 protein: CASSSLPGGAGTDTQYF

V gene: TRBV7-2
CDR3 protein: CASSLAPTGFSAGYEQFF

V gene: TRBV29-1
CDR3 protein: CSVVRDRDLYEQYF

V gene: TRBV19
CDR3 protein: CASSSGQVNTEAFF

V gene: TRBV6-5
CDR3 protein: CASRAEWGPEQYF